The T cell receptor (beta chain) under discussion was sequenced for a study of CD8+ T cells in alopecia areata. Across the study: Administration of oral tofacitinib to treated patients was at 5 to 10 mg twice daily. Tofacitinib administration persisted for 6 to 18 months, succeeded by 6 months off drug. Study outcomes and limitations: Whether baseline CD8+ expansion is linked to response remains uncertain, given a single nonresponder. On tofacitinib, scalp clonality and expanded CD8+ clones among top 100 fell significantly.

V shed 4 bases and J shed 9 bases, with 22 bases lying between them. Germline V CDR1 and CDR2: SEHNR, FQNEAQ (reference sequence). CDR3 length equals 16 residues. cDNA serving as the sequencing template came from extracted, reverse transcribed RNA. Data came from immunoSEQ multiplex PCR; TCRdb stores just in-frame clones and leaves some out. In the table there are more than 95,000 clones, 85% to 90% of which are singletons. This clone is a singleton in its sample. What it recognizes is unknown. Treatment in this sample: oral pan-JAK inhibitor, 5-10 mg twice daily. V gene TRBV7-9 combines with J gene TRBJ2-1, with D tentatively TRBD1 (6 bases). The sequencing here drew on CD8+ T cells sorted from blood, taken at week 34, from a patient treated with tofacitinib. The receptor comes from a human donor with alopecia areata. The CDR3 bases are TGTGCCAGCAGCTCAGGGACATCCTATTTGTGGAGTGAGCAGTTCTTC. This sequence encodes CASSSGTSYLWSEQFF.